These 25 T cell receptor beta chains share one sample of origin, sequenced in a study of cytomegalovirus exposure and HLA in healthy donors. The PCR employed 60 Vbeta primers together with 13 Jbeta primers. The assay was immunoSEQ multiplex PCR, and TCRdb's table has in-frame clones only and misses some. This table holds roughly 84,000 clones, 65% to 80% found once. Sequencing was carried out using PBMCs. Receptors were obtained from a human donor in good health.

The chain combines TRBV6-6 with TRBJ2-7, with 7 bases matching TRBD2. The trim removed 5 bases at V and 3 bases at J, leaving 7 bases unmatched. The CDR3 is made up of 14 amino acids. Germline V CDR1 and CDR2: MNHNY, SVGAGI (reference sequence). The CDR3 nucleotides read TGTGCCAGCAGTACTAGCGTGGTCGACTACGAGCAGTACTTC. As protein: CASSTSVVDYEQYF.

This chain uses TRBV6-1 with TRBJ1-4, with 9 bases matching TRBD1. CDR1 MNHNS and CDR2 SASEGT come from the germline V gene. J gave up 7 bases and V 3 bases, and 3 bases lay outside the gene matches. The CDR3 spans 14 residues. CDR3 region: CASSEGQGFEKLFF. The CDR3 DNA reads TGTGCCAGCAGTGAGGGACAGGGTTTTGAAAAACTGTTTTTT.

The CDR3, as DNA: TGCGCCAGCAGCTTGCTCGTGACAGGAGACTCCTACGAGCAGTACTTC. Translating gives CASSLLVTGDSYEQYF. This chain uses TRBV5-1 with TRBJ2-7; D may be TRBD1 (6 bases). Trimming stripped 1 base from V and 0 bases from J, with 14 bases between. The CDR3 totals 16 residues. In germline, CDR1 is SGHRS, CDR2 YFSETQ.

The CDR3 is CASSLVGQGSYNEQFF. In nucleotides, the CDR3 is TGTGCCAGCAGCTTGGTGGGACAGGGCTCCTACAATGAGCAGTTCTTC. The rearrangement joins TRBV5-6 to TRBJ2-1; 9 bases agree with TRBD1. This CDR3 spans 16 amino acids. With V trimmed by 0 bases and J by 0 bases, 1 base remained unmatched. Germline loops: CDR1 SGHDT, CDR2 YYEEEE.

The chain has TRBV6-5 and TRBJ2-5; 12 bases agree with TRBD2. V was pared by 5 bases and J by 1 base, with 2 bases of the junction left unmatched. CDR1 and CDR2 from the germline V gene are MNHEY and SVGAGI. This CDR3 contains 15 residues. CDR3 nucleotide sequence: TGTGCCAGCAGTCCTAGCGGGGGGGTCCAAGAGACCCAGTACTTC. Translating it yields CASSPSGGVQETQYF.

The chain joins TRBV5-1 to TRBJ2-5; D gene ambiguous. Trimming took 1 base from V and 2 from J, leaving 9 bases between them. The germline gives CDR1 SGHRS, CDR2 YFSETQ. The CDR3 is 14 amino acids. Here the CDR3 reads CASSLSGTQETQYF. CDR3 DNA: TGCGCCAGCAGCTTGTCCGGTACGCAAGAGACCCAGTACTTC.

The V call is TRBV6-5, the J call TRBJ1-2; 11 bases match TRBD1. The CDR3 is 16 residues long. CDR1 and CDR2 (germline): MNHEY, SVGAGI. The V segment lost 2 bases and the J segment 8 bases; nucleotides outside the gene matches: 10. CDR3 region: CASSYTIGQGALGYTF. In DNA form, the CDR3 reads TGTGCCAGCAGTTACACAATAGGACAGGGGGCTCTCGGCTACACCTTC.

This chain uses TRBV6-1 with TRBJ1-2, with no clear D. Germline CDR1 reads MNHNS; CDR2 reads SASEGT. V was trimmed by 8 bases and J by 3 bases, leaving 16 bases between them. This CDR3 spans 14 amino acids. The CDR3 reads CASRRTGNHYGYTF. CDR3 DNA sequence: TGTGCCAGCCGACGCACCGGGAACCACTATGGCTACACCTTC.

Here the CDR3 reads CASSLAGSGEKLFF. CDR3 DNA: TGCGCCAGCAGCTTGGCCGGGTCAGGGGAAAAACTGTTTTTT. The chain is built from TRBV5-1 and TRBJ1-4; a possible D gene is TRBD1 (5 bases). Germline assignment: CDR1 SGHRS and CDR2 YFSETQ. This CDR3 region has 14 residues. The V gene lost 0 bases and the J gene lost 8 bases, with 11 bases spanning the gap.

The rearrangement joins TRBV4-2 to TRBJ1-2; 8 nucleotides align to TRBD1. V was pared by 3 bases and J by 4 bases, with 10 bases of the junction left unmatched. From germline, CDR1 is LGHNA and CDR2 YNFKEQ. This CDR3 region has 16 residues. The CDR3 region has the DNA TGTGCCAGCAGCCATTACGACAGGGGACAGTCCTATGGCTACACCTTC. It translates to CASSHYDRGQSYGYTF.

The gene calls are TRBV27 and TRBJ2-3; tentatively, D is TRBD1 (7 bases). CDR3 size: 13 residues. Trimming shortened V by 5 bases and J by 5 bases, and 11 bases separated the two germline ends. Germline loops: CDR1 MNHEY, CDR2 SMNVEV (reference sequence). The DNA for the CDR3 is TGTGCCAGCAGTCCCCAGGGGGGAGATACGCAGTATTTT. Translating gives CASSPQGGDTQYF.

The chain has TRBV7-7 and TRBJ2-3, with TRBD1 matching 7 bases. Germline V gives CDR1 SSHAT, CDR2 FNYEAQ (reference sequence). The CDR3 totals 14 residues. Losses at the gene ends were 5 bases for V and 1 base for J; bases not matched to a gene: 3. CDR3 nucleotides: TGTGCCAGCAGCAGAGACAGGGGCACAGATACGCAGTATTTT. Translation: CASSRDRGTDTQYF.

The chain couples TRBV13 to TRBJ2-5; D not resolved. Germline V gene lookup returns CDR1 PRHDT and CDR2 FYEKMQ (reference sequence). The CDR3 loop spans 13 amino acids. Trimming took off 2 bases at V and 3 bases at J, with 7 bases between the two ends. The CDR3 here is CASSLIPEETQYF. The CDR3 coding sequence is TGTGCCAGCAGCTTAATCCCGGAAGAGACCCAGTACTTC.

The chain's CDR3 is CASSSTYEQYF. As DNA, the CDR3 is TGCGCCAGCAGCTCCACCTACGAGCAGTACTTC. The chain has TRBV5-1 and TRBJ2-5; D not certain. The DNA end favors TRBJ2-7, so the J call may be wrong. Germline CDR1 and CDR2: SGHRS and YFSETQ. The CDR3 is made up of 11 amino acids.

In nucleotides, the CDR3 is TGTGCCAGCAGCCTCGGGGGGGACCTCCTGGCTTTCTTT. It codes for CASSLGGDLLAFF. The chain is built from TRBV7-9 and TRBJ1-1; D might be TRBD1 (5 bases). Germline CDR1 and CDR2: SEHNR and FQNEAQ (reference sequence). The CDR3 is 13 amino acids. V gave up 5 bases and J gave up 11 bases, with 18 bases separating them. The variable domain in full, with the rest retrieved from reference TRBV7-9 and TRBJ1-1, is DTGVSQNPRHKITKRGQNVTFRCDPISEHNRLYWYRQTLGQGPEFLTYFQNEAQLEKSRLLSDRFSAERPKGSFSTLEIQRTEQGDSAMYLCASSLGGDLLAFFGQGTRLTVV.

In its sample, this clone was seen once. The V gene is TRBV6-5, the J gene TRBJ2-3; the D is unclear. V shed 0 bases and J shed 3 bases, with 7 bases lying between them. This CDR3 is built from 14 residues. Germline V gives CDR1 MNHEY, CDR2 SVGAGI. The CDR3 loop reads CASSYSGRTDTQYF. CDR3 nucleotide sequence: TGTGCCAGCAGTTACTCTGGCAGAACAGATACGCAGTATTTT.

The chain carries TRBV29-1 and TRBJ2-7, with TRBD2 matching 7 bases. The CDR3 runs to 14 residues. V shed 6 bases and J 4 bases; nucleotides not matched to a gene: 12. Germline V gene sequence: CDR1 SQVTM, CDR2 ANQGSEA. CDR3 coding DNA: TGCAGCGTCGTGGTTAGCGGGTGGTTGTACGAGCAGTACTTC. Translation gives CSVVVSGWLYEQYF.

This rearrangement joins TRBV18 to TRBJ2-1, with D tentatively TRBD2 (5 bases). The CDR3 is 16 amino acids. Germline CDR1 KGHSH, CDR2 LQKENI. V lost 6 bases to trimming and J lost 2 bases, with 17 bases between them. The CDR3 DNA reads TGTGCCAGCTCTCCCCCCGGGGAAAAGCCCTACAATGAGCAGTTCTTC. Protein sequence: CASSPPGEKPYNEQFF.

J is TRBJ2-1 and V is TRBV7-2; TRBD1 matches at 7 bases. Germline V gene sequence: CDR1 SGHTA, CDR2 FQGNSA. V lost 5 bases and J lost 3; bases outside the gene matches: 7. This CDR3 is built from 15 residues. CDR3 DNA sequence: TGTGCCAGCAGCCGGGGACAGATTGTCTACAATGAGCAGTTCTTC. As protein: CASSRGQIVYNEQFF.

The CDR3: CASSLVAGAGGYTF. For the CDR3, the DNA is TGCGCCAGCAGCTTGGTCGCGGGGGCGGGTGGCTACACCTTC. The gene calls are TRBV5-1 and TRBJ1-2; possible D gene TRBD1, 6 bases. The V and J ends lost 0 bases and 7 bases respectively, with 13 bases between them. The CDR3 is 14 residues long. In germline, CDR1 is SGHRS, CDR2 YFSETQ.

This chain uses TRBV7-9 with TRBJ1-1; D gene unclear. The ends were cut back, 11 bases at V and 0 bases at J, with 16 bases in the middle. The CDR3 extends over 14 amino acids. Germline CDR1 is SEHNR and CDR2 is FQNEAQ (reference sequence). CDR3 sequence (DNA): TGTGCCCCGCATGGTGGAGCAATGAACACTGAAGCTTTCTTT. This sequence encodes CAPHGGAMNTEAFF.

The chain couples TRBV27 to TRBJ2-3; TRBD1 aligns across 9 bases. The CDR3 has 16 residues. J lost 3 bases, V lost 5 bases, and 9 bases had no gene match. The germline gives CDR1 MNHEY, CDR2 SMNVEV (reference sequence). The CDR3 DNA reads TGTGCCAGCAGTCTGACGTGGGACAGGGTAACAGATACGCAGTATTTT. Amino acids: CASSLTWDRVTDTQYF.

The chain combines TRBV2 with TRBJ2-7, with 10 bases identical to TRBD1. Germline loops: CDR1 SNHLY, CDR2 FYNNEI. This CDR3 spans 16 amino acids. V was pared by 3 bases and J by 5 bases, with 10 bases of the junction left unmatched. The CDR3: CASSDPRQGAPNEQYF. CDR3 nucleotide sequence: TGTGCCAGCAGTGACCCGCGACAGGGGGCGCCAAACGAGCAGTACTTC.

V gene TRBV13 combines with J gene TRBJ2-7, with D possibly matching TRBD1 (5 bases). Trimming left V 4 bases short and J 4 bases short, with 11 bases between. Germline CDR1 and CDR2: PRHDT and FYEKMQ (reference sequence). The CDR3 is 13 amino acids. DNA for the CDR3: TGTGCCAGCAGCTCCGACCAGGGTTACGAGCAGTACTTC. Translating it yields CASSSDQGYEQYF.

The V and J genes are TRBV13 and TRBJ2-3; TRBD2 might be the D (7 bases). The CDR3 is 13 residues long. CDR1 PRHDT and CDR2 FYEKMQ come from the germline V gene (reference sequence). Trimming took off 5 bases at V and 3 bases at J, with 9 bases between the two ends. The CDR3 region is CASSGGATDTQYF. CDR3 bases: TGTGCCAGCAGCGGGGGGGCAACAGATACGCAGTATTTT.